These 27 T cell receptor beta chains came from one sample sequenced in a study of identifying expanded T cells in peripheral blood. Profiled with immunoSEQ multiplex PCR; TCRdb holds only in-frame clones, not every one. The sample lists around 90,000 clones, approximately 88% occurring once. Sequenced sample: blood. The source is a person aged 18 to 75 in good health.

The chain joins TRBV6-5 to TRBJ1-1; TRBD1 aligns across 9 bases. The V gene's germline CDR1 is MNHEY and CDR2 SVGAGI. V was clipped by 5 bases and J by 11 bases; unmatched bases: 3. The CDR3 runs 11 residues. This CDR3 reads CASSRDRVAFF. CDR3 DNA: TGTGCCAGCAGTCGGGACAGGGTGGCTTTCTTT.

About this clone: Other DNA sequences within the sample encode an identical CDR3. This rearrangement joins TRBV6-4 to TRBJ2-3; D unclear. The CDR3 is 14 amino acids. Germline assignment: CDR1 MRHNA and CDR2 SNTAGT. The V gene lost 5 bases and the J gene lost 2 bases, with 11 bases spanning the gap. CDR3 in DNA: TGTGCCAGCAGTAGGACGGCCTCCACAGATACGCAGTATTTT. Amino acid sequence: CASSRTASTDTQYF.

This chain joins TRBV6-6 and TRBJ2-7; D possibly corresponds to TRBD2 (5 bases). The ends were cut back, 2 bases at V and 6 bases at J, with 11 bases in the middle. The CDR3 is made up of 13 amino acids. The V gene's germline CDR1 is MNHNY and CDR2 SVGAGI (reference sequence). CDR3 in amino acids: CASSYLLAGEQYF. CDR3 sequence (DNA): TGTGCCAGCAGTTACCTGCTAGCTGGCGAGCAGTACTTC.

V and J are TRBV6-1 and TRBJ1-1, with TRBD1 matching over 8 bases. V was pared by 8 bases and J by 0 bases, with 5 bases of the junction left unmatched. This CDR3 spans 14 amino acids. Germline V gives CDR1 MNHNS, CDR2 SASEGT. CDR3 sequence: CASCQGAMNTEAFF. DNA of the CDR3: TGTGCCAGCTGCCAGGGGGCAATGAACACTGAAGCTTTCTTT.

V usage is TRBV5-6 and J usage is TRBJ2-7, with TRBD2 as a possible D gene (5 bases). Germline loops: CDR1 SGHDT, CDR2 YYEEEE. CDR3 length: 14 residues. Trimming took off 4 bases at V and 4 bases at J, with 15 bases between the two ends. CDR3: CASSLGGWTYEQYF. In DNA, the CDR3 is TGTGCCAGCAGCCTAGGAGGATGGACGTACGAGCAGTACTTC.

The CDR3 loop reads CASSLAGQRRYGYTF. In DNA form, the CDR3 reads TGTGCCAGCAGCTTAGCGGGACAGCGGCGCTATGGCTACACCTTC. V usage is TRBV7-9 and J usage is TRBJ1-2; 7 bases agree with TRBD1. Germline V gives CDR1 SEHNR, CDR2 FQNEAQ (reference sequence). CDR3 size: 15 residues. The J segment lost 4 bases and the V segment lost 0 bases, leaving 5 bases of the junction unmatched. Full variable domain (missing parts from reference TRBV7-9 and TRBJ1-2): DTGVSQNPRHKITKRGQNVTFRCDPISEHNRLYWYRQTLGQGPEFLTYFQNEAQLEKSRLLSDRFSAERPKGSFSTLEIQRTEQGDSAMYLCASSLAGQRRYGYTFGSGTRLTVV.

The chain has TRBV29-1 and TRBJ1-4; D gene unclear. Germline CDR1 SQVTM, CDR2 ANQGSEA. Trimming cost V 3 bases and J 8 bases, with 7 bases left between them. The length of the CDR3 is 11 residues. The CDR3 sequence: CSVEEAEKLFF. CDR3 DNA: TGCAGCGTTGAGGAGGCCGAAAAACTGTTTTTT. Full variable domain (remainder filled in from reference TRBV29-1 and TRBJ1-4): SAVISQKPSRDICQRGTSLTIQCQVDSQVTMMFWYRQQPGQSLTLIATANQGSEATYESGFVIDKFPISRPNLTFSTLTVSNMSPEDSSIYLCSVEEAEKLFFGSGTQLSVL.

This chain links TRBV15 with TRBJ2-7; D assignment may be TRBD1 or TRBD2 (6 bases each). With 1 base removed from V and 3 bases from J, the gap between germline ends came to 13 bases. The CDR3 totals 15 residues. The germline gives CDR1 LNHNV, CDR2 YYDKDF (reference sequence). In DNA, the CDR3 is TGTGCCACCAGCAGAGGAGGGGGGCGCGACTACGAGCAGTACTTC. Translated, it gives CATSRGGGRDYEQYF.

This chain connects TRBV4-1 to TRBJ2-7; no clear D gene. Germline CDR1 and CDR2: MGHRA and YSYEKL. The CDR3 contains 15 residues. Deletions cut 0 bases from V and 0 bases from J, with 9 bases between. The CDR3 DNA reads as TGCGCCAGCAGCCAAGAGCCCCGAGCCTCCTACGAGCAGTACTTC. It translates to CASSQEPRASYEQYF.

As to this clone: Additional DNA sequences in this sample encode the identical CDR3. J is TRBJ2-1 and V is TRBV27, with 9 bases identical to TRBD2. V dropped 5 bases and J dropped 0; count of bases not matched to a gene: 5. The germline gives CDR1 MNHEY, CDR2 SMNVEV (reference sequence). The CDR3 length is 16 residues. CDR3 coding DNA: TGTGCCAGCAGTACCATTAGCGGGAGCTCCTACAATGAGCAGTTCTTC. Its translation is CASSTISGSSYNEQFF.

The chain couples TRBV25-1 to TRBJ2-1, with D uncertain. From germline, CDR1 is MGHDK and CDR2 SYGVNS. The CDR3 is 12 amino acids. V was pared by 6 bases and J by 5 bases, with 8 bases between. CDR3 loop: CASRSRNNEQFF. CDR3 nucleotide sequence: TGTGCCAGCAGAAGTAGAAACAATGAGCAGTTCTTC.

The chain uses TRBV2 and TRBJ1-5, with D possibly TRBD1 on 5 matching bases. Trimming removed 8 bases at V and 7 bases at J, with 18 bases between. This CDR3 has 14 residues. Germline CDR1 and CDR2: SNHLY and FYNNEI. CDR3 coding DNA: TGTGCCAGCCAAGGGTCGCAGGGCGGCCAGCCCCAGCATTTT. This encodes CASQGSQGGQPQHF.

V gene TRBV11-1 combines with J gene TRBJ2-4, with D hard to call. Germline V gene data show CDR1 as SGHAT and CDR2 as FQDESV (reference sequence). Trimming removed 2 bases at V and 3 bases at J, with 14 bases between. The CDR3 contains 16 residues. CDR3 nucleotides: TGTGCCAGCAGCTTAAATTATGACGGCAGCAAAAACATTCAGTACTTC. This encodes CASSLNYDGSKNIQYF.

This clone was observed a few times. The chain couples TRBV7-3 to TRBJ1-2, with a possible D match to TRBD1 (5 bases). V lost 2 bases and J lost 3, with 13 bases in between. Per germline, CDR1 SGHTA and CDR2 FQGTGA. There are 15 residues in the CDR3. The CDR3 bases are TGTGCCAGCAGCTTACCCGGGACCCAAGACTATGGCTACACCTTC. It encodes CASSLPGTQDYGYTF.

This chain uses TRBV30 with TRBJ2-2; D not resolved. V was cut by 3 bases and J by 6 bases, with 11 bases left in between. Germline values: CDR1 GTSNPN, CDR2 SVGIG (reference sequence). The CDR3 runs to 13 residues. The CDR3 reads CAWRNSGAGELFF. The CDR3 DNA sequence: TGTGCCTGGAGAAACTCGGGCGCCGGGGAGCTGTTTTTT.

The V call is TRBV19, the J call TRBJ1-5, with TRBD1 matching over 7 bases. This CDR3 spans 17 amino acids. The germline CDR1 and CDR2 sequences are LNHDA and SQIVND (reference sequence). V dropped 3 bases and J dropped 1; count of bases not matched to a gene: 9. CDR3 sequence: CASSIRGARGSNQPQHF. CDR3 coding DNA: TGTGCCAGTAGTATCAGGGGGGCCAGAGGGAGCAATCAGCCCCAGCATTTT.

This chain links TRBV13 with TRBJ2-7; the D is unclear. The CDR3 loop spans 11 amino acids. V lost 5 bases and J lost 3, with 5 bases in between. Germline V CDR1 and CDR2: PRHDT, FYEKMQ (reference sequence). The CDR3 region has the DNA TGTGCCAGCAGCATAAACTACGAGCAGTACTTC. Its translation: CASSINYEQYF.

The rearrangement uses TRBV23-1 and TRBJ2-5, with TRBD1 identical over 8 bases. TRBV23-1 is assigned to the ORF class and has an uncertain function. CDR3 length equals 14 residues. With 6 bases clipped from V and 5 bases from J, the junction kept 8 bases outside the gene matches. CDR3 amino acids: CASSLAGGEETQYF. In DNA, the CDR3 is TGCGCCAGCAGCCTAGCAGGGGGCGAGGAGACCCAGTACTTC.

CDR3 loop: CASSDPGGAYEQYF. The CDR3 region has the DNA TGTGCCAGCAGCGATCCGGGGGGGGCTTACGAGCAGTACTTC. This rearrangement joins TRBV6-5 to TRBJ2-7, with 8 bases lining up with TRBD2. The CDR3 extends over 14 amino acids. The J segment lost 4 bases and the V segment lost 6 bases, leaving 8 bases of the junction unmatched. The V gene's germline CDR1 is MNHEY and CDR2 SVGAGI.

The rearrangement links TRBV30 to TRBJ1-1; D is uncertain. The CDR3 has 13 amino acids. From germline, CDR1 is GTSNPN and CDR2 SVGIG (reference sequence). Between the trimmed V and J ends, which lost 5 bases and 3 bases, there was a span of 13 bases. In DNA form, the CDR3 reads TGTGCCTGGTCCTGGACTAGGGACACTGAAGCTTTCTTT. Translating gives CAWSWTRDTEAFF.

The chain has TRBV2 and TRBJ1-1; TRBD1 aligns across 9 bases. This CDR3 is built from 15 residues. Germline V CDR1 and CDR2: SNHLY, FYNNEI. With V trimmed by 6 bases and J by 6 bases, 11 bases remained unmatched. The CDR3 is CASRGTGTGRAEAFF. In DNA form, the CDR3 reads TGTGCCAGCAGGGGAACCGGGACAGGGAGGGCTGAAGCTTTCTTT.

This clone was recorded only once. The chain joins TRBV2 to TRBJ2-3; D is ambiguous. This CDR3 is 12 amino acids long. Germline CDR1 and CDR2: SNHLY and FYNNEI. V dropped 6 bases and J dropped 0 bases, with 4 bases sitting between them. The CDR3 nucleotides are TGTGCCAGCAGCGCTAGCACAGATACGCAGTATTTT. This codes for CASSASTDTQYF.

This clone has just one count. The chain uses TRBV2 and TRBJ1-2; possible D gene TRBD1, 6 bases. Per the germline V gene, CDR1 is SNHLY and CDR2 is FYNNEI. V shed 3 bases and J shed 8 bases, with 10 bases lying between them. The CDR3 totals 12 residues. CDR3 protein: CASSEGAEGYTF. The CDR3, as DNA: TGTGCCAGCAGTGAGGGGGCCGAGGGCTACACCTTC. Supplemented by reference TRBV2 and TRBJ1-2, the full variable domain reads EPEVTQTPSHQVTQMGQEVILRCVPISNHLYFYWYRQILGQKVEFLVSFYNNEISEKSEIFDDQFSVERPDGSNFTLKIRSTKLEDSAMYFCASSEGAEGYTFGSGTRLTVV.

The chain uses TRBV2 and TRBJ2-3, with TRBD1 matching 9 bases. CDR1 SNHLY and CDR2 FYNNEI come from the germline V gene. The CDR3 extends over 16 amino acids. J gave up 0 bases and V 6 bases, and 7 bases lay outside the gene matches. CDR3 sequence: CASRLGTGSSTDTQYF. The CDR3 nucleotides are TGTGCCAGCAGGTTGGGGACAGGGAGTAGCACAGATACGCAGTATTTT.

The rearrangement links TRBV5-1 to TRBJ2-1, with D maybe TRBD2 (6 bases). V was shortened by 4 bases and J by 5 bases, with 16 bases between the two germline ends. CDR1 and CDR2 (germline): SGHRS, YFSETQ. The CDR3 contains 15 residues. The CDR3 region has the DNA TGCGCCAGCAGCCCAGGACTAATAAATGACAATGAGCAGTTCTTC. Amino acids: CASSPGLINDNEQFF.

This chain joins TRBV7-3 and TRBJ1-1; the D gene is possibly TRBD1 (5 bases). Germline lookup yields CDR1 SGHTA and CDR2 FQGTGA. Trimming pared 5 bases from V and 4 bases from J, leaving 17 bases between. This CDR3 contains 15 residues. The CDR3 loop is CASSPTGWGSTEAFF. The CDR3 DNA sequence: TGTGCCAGCAGCCCTACGGGGTGGGGGTCCACTGAAGCTTTCTTT.

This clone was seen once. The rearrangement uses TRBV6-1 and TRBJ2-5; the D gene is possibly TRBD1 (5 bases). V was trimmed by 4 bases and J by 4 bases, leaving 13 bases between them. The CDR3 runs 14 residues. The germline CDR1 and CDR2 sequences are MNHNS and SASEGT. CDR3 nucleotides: TGTGCCAGCAGTGTCCTTAGGGGCGGAGAGACCCAGTACTTC. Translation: CASSVLRGGETQYF.